This T cell receptor beta chain derives from a study of CD8 T cells in Susac syndrome. The RNA, about 0.45 to 1 ug, was put through reverse transcription using random hexamers. TCRdb reanalysed the immunoSEQ multiplex PCR reads using MiXCR and keeps one entry per CDR3 protein. In the table there are 170,000 or so distinct CDR3 sequences, around 94% of which are singletons. Per germline, CDR1 SGHTA and CDR2 FQGNSA. This CDR3 spans 13 amino acids. The V and J ends lost 2 bases and 5 bases respectively, with 9 bases between them. The sample comprised CD4+ T cells from PBMCs. The clonotype comes from a human donor with Susac syndrome. The gene calls are TRBV7-2 and TRBJ2-5; D possibly uses TRBD1 or TRBD2 (5 bases each). The CDR3 DNA follows: TGTGCCAGCAGCTTACAAGGGGAGGAGACCCAGTACTTC. Its translation: CASSLQGEETQYF.